These 7 T cell receptor beta chains share one sample of origin, sequenced in a study of identical twins. TCRdb re-called the 5' RACE reads with MiXCR, one entry per CDR3 protein. The sample records some 300,000 distinct CDR3 sequences, about 12% being singletons. This same sample was also taken into another study, of yellow fever vaccine responses in identical twins.

The sequencing input was CD8+ T cells sorted from blood. These receptor sequences come from a young woman in good health.

This clonotype was seen more than once but under ten times. The chain recombines TRBV4-1 with TRBJ1-4, with TRBD1 as a possible D gene (6 bases). The CDR3 runs to 15 residues. V was trimmed by 1 base and J by 7 bases, leaving 13 bases between them. Germline CDR1 MGHRA, CDR2 YSYEKL. In DNA, the CDR3 is TGCGCCAGCAGCCAAGGGTCAGGGGATAGTGAAAAACTGTTTTTT. This sequence encodes CASSQGSGDSEKLFF.

This clonotype was seen ten or more times. The J gene is TRBJ2-5, the V gene TRBV4-1; 7 bases align to TRBD1. The ends lost 2 bases at V and 4 bases at J; junction bases unmatched: 4. The CDR3 has 14 amino acids. Looked up from germline, CDR1 is MGHRA and CDR2 is YSYEKL. The chain's CDR3 is CASSQPTGLETQYF. CDR3 bases: TGCGCCAGCAGCCAACCGACAGGGTTAGAGACCCAGTACTTC.

This clonotype was detected many times. J is TRBJ2-7 and V is TRBV20-1; D is possibly TRBD1 (5 bases). The CDR3 runs 13 residues. Germline CDR1 is DFQATT and CDR2 is SNEGSKA (reference sequence). Trimming cost V 4 bases and J 9 bases, with 19 bases left between them. The chain's CDR3 is CSATAQDSGGQYF. The DNA for the CDR3 is TGCAGTGCTACCGCACAGGATTCGGGTGGGCAGTACTTC.

This clonotype was seen repeatedly, ten times or more. The chain joins TRBV6-2 or TRBV6-3 to TRBJ1-6; tentatively, D is TRBD1 (6 bases). Trimming cost V 0 bases and J 7 bases, with 13 bases left between them. Germline V gene lookup returns CDR1 MNHEY and CDR2 SVGEGT. This CDR3 is 16 amino acids long. DNA of the CDR3: TGTGCCAGCAGTTACTCGCGGGCAGGGACAAATTCACCCCTCCACTTT. Its protein product is CASSYSRAGTNSPLHF.

J is TRBJ1-2 and V is TRBV6-1, with 7 bases fitting TRBD1. Per germline, CDR1 MNHNS and CDR2 SASEGT. This CDR3 has 14 amino acids. J gave up 5 bases and V 4 bases, and 7 bases lay outside the gene matches. In nucleotides, the CDR3 is TGTGCCAGCAGTGCACCGGGACAGTCTTATGGCTACACCTTC. Translating it yields CASSAPGQSYGYTF.

V is TRBV6-1 and J is TRBJ2-7; maybe TRBD2 (5 bases). Trimming stripped 6 bases from V and 2 bases from J, with 14 bases between. The CDR3 runs to 14 residues. The germline gives CDR1 MNHNS, CDR2 SASEGT. The CDR3 nucleotides read TGTGCCAGCAGCCCCTATCCGGGGACCTACGAGCAGTACTTC. This sequence encodes CASSPYPGTYEQYF.

This clonotype was detected a few times. The chain combines TRBV6-1 with TRBJ2-3; the D is unclear. Trimming took off 3 bases at V and 0 bases at J, with 4 bases between the two ends. The CDR3 length is 13 residues. Germline V gives CDR1 MNHNS, CDR2 SASEGT. CDR3 amino acids: CASSEDSTDTQYF. CDR3 DNA: TGTGCCAGCAGTGAGGATAGCACAGATACGCAGTATTTT.